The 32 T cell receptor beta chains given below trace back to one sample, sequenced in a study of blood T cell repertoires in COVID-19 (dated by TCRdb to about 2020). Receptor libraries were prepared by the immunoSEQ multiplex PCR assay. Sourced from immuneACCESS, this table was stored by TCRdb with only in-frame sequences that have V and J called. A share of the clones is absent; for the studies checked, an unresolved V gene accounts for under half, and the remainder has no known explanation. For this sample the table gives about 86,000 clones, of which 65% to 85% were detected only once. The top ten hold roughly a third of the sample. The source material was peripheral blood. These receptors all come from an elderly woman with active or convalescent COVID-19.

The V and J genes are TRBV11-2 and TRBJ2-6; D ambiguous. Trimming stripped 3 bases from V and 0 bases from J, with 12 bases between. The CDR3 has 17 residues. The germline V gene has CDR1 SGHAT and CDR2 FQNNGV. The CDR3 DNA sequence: TGTGCCAGCAGCTTTCGTCCGGGTAACTCTGGGGCCAACGTCCTGACTTTC. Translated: CASSFRPGNSGANVLTF.

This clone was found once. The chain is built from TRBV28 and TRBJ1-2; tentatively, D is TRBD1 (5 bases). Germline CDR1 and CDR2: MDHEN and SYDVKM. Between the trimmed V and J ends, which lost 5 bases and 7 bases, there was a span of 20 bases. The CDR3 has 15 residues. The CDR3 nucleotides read TGTGCCAGCAGTCTTCCCGGGCCAGGGTTTTTTGGCTACACCTTC. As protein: CASSLPGPGFFGYTF.

The chain's CDR3 is CASSSPGQGIQPQHF. CDR3 nucleotide sequence: TGTGCCAGCAGTTCTCCGGGACAGGGTATTCAGCCCCAGCATTTT. V usage is TRBV28 and J usage is TRBJ1-5; 9 positions agree with TRBD1. The CDR3 has 15 amino acids. The germline CDR1 and CDR2 sequences are MDHEN and SYDVKM. The J segment lost 6 bases and the V segment lost 4 bases, leaving 7 bases of the junction unmatched.

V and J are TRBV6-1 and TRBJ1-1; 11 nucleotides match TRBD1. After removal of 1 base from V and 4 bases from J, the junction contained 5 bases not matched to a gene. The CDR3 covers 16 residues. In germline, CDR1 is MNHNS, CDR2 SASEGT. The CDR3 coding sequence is TGTGCCAGCAGTGAAGGGACAGGGGGCGCGGGCACTGAAGCTTTCTTT. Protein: CASSEGTGGAGTEAFF.

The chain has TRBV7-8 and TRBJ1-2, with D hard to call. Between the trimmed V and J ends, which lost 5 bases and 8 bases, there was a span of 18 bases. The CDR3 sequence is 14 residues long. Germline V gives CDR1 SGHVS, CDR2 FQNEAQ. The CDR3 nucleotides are TGTGCCAGCAGCCCCGAGGGTACCAACGGCGGCTACACCTTC. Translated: CASSPEGTNGGYTF.

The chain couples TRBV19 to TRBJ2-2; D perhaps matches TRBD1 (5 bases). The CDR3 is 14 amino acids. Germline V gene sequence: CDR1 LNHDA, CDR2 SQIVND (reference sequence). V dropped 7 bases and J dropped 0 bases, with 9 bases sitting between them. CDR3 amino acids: CASKVGPNTGELFF. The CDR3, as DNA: TGTGCCAGTAAAGTGGGGCCGAACACCGGGGAGCTGTTTTTT.

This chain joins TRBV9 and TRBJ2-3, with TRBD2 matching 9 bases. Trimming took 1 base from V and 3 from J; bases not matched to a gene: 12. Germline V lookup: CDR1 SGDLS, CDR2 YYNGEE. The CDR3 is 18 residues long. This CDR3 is CASSVSGWGLAGTDTQYF. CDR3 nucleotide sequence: TGTGCCAGCAGCGTATCAGGTTGGGGACTAGCAGGGACAGATACGCAGTATTTT. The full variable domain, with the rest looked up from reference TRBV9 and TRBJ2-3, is DSGVTQTPKHLITATGQRVTLRCSPRSGDLSVYWYQQSLDQGLQFLIQYYNGEERAKGNILERFSAQQFPDLHSELNLSSLELGDSALYFCASSVSGWGLAGTDTQYFGPGTRLTVL.

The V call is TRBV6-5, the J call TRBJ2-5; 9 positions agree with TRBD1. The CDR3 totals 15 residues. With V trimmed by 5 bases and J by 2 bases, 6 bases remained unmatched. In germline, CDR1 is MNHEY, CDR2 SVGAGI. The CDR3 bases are TGTGCCAGCAGTCATCTGGACAGGGGTCAAGAGACCCAGTACTTC. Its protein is CASSHLDRGQETQYF.

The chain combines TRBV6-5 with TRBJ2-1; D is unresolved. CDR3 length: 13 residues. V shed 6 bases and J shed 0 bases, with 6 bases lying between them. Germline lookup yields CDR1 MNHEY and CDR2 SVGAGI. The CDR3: CASRQSSYNEQFF. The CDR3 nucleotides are TGTGCCAGCAGACAGAGCTCCTACAATGAGCAGTTCTTC.

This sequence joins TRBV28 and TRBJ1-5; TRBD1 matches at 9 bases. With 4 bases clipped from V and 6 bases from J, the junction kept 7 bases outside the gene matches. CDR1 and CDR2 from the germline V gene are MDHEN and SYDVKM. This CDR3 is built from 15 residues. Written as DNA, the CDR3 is TGTGCCAGCAGTTCGGAACAGGGGGCTGTTCAGCCCCAGCATTTT. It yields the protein CASSSEQGAVQPQHF.

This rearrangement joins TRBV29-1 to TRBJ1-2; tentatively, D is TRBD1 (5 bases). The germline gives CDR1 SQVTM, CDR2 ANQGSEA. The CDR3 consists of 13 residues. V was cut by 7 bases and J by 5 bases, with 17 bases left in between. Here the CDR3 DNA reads TGCAGCGCCAACGCAAGGGGTTCGTATGGCTACACCTTC. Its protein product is CSANARGSYGYTF.

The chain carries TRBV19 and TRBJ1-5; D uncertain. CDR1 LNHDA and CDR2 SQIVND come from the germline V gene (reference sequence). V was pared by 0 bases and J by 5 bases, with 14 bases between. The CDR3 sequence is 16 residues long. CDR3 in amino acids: CASSIDLGSSDQPQHF. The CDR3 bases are TGTGCCAGTAGTATAGATCTAGGTTCGTCGGATCAGCCCCAGCATTTT.

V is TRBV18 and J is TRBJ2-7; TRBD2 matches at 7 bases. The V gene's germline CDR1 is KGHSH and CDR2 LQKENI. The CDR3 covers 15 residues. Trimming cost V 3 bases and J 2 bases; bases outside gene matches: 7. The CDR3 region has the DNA TGTGCCAGCTCACCCTCTAGCGGAACAACCTACGAGCAGTACTTC. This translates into CASSPSSGTTYEQYF.

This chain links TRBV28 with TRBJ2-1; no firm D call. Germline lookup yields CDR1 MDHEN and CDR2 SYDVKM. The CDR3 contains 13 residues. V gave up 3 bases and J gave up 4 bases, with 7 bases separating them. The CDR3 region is CASSLSAYNEQFF. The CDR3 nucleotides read TGTGCCAGCAGTTTGTCTGCGTACAATGAGCAGTTCTTC.

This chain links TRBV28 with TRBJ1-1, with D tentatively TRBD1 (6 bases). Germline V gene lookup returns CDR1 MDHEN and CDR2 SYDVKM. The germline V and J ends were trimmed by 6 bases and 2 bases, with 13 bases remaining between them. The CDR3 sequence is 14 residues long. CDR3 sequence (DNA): TGTGCCAGCAGGAAGCAGGGGAGCAACACTGAAGCTTTCTTT. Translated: CASRKQGSNTEAFF.

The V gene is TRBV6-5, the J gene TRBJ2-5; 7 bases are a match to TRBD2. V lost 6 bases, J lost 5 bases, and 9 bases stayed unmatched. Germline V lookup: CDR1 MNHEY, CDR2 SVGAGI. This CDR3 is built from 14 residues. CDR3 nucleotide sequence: TGTGCCAGCAGAGACCCTGGACTAGTGGAGACCCAGTACTTC. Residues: CASRDPGLVETQYF.

CDR3 bases: TGCGCCAGCAGCCCAGCGGGAGGGCCCGAGACCCAGTACTTC. The encoded protein is CASSPAGGPETQYF. This chain uses TRBV5-1 with TRBJ2-5; 10 bases align to TRBD2. With 4 bases clipped from V and 5 bases from J, the junction kept 5 bases outside the gene matches. CDR3 length equals 14 residues. Germline CDR1 is SGHRS and CDR2 is YFSETQ.

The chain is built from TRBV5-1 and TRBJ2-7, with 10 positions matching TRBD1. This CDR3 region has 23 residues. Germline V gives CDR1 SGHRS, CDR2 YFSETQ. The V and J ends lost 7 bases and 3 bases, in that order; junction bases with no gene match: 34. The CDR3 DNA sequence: TGCGCCAGCCACCGAGAGGGGACAGGGGACTTTTTTTCGGTATGGGGACTTCACTACGAGCAGTACTTC. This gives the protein CASHREGTGDFFSVWGLHYEQYF. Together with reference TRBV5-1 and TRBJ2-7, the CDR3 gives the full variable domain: KAGVTQTPRYLIKTRGQQVTLSCSPISGHRSVSWYQQTPGQGLQFLFEYFSETQRNKGNFPGRFSGRQFSNSRSEMNVSTLELGDSALYLCASHREGTGDFFSVWGLHYEQYFGPGTRLTVT.

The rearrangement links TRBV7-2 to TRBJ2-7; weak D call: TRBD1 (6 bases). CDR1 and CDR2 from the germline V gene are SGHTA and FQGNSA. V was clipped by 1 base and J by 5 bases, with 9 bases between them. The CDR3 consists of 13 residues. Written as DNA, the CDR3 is TGTGCCAGCAGCTTAGTACAGGGTCACGAGCAGTACTTC. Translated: CASSLVQGHEQYF.

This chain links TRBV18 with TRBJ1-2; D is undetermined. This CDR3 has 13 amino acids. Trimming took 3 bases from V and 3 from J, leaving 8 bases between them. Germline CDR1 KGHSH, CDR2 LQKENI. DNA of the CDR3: TGTGCCAGCTCACCGGAGACGGACTATGGCTACACCTTC. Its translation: CASSPETDYGYTF.

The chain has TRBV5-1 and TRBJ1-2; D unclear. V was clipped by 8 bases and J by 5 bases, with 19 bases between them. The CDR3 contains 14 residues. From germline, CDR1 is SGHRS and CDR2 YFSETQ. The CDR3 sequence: CASKQAGILYGYTF. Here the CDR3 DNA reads TGCGCCAGTAAGCAAGCGGGGATCCTTTATGGCTACACCTTC.

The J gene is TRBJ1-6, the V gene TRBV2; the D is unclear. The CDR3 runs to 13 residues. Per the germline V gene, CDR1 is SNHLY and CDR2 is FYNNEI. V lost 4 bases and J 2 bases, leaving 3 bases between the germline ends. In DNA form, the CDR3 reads TGTGCCAGCAGTGTAACCTATAATTCACCCCTCCACTTT. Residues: CASSVTYNSPLHF.

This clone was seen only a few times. CDR3 region: CASSGTGVGELFF. As DNA, the CDR3 is TGTGCCAGTAGTGGGACAGGGGTAGGGGAGCTGTTTTTT. This sequence joins TRBV19 and TRBJ2-2; the match to TRBD1 covers 10 bases. V was clipped by 5 bases and J by 8 bases; unmatched bases: 2. Germline V gene sequence: CDR1 LNHDA, CDR2 SQIVND (reference sequence). The CDR3 consists of 13 residues.

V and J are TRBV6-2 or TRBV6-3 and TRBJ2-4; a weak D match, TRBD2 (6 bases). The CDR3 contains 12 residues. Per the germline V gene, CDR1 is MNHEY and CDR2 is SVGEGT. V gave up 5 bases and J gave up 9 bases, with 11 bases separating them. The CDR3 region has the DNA TGTGCCAGCAGTCGGGACTCCGGCATTCAGTACTTC. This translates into CASSRDSGIQYF.

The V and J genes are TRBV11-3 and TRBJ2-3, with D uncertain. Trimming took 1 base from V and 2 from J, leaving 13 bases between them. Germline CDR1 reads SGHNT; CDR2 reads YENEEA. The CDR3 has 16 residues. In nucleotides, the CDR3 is TGTGCCAGCAGCTTAGGGGCCAGCCTCACCACAGATACGCAGTATTTT. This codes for CASSLGASLTTDTQYF. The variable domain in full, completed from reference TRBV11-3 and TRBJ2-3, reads EAGVVQSPRYKIIEKKQPVAFWCNPISGHNTLYWYLQNLGQGPELLIRYENEEAVDDSQLPKDRFSAERLKGVDSTLKIQPAELGDSAVYLCASSLGASLTTDTQYFGPGTRLTVL.

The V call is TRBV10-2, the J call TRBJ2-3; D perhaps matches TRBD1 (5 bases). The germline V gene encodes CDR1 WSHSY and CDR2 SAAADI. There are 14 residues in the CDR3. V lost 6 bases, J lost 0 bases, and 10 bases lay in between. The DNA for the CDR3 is TGCGCCAGCAGGGTACAGGAAAGCACAGATACGCAGTATTTT. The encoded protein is CASRVQESTDTQYF.

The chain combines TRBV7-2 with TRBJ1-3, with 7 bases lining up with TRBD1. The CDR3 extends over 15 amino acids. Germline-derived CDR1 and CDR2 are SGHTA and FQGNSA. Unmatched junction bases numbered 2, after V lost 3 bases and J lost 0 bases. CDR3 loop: CASSLTGSSGNTIYF. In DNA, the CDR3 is TGTGCCAGCAGCTTGACAGGGAGCTCTGGAAACACCATATATTTT.

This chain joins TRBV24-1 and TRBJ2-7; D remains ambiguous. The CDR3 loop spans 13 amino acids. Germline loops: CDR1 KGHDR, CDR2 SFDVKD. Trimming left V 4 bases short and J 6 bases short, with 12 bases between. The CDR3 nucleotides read TGTGCCACCAGTGACTCAGGTTTTCGCGAGCAGTACTTC. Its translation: CATSDSGFREQYF.

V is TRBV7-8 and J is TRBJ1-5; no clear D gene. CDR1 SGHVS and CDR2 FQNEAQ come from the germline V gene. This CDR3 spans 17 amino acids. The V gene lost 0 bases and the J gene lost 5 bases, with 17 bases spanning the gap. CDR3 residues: CASSLAADLGWDQPQHF. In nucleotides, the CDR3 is TGTGCCAGCAGCTTAGCGGCAGATCTGGGCTGGGATCAGCCCCAGCATTTT.

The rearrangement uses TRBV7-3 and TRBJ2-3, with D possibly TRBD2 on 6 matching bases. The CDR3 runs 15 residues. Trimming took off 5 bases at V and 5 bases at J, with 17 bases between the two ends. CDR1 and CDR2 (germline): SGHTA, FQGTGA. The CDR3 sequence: CASSPSPGVGDTQYF. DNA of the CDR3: TGTGCCAGCAGCCCTTCCCCGGGAGTGGGAGATACGCAGTATTTT. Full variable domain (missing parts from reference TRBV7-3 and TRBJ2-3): GAGVSQTPSNKVTEKGKYVELRCDPISGHTALYWYRQSLGQGPEFLIYFQGTGAADDSGLPNDRFFAVRPEGSVSTLKIQRTERGDSAVYLCASSPSPGVGDTQYFGPGTRLTVL.

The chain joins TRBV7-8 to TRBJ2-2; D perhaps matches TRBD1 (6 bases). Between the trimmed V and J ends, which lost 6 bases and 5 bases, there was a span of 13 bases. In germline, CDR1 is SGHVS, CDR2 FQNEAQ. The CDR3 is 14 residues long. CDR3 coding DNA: TGTGCCAGCAGGGGGCCCCAGGGGACCGGGGAGCTGTTTTTT. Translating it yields CASRGPQGTGELFF.

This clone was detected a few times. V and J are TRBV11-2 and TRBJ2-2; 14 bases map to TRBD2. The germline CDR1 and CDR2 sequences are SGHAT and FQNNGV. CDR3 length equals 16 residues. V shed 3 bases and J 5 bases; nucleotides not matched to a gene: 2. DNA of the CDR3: TGTGCCAGCAGCTTCGGACTAGCGGGAGGTACCGGGGAGCTGTTTTTT. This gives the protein CASSFGLAGGTGELFF.